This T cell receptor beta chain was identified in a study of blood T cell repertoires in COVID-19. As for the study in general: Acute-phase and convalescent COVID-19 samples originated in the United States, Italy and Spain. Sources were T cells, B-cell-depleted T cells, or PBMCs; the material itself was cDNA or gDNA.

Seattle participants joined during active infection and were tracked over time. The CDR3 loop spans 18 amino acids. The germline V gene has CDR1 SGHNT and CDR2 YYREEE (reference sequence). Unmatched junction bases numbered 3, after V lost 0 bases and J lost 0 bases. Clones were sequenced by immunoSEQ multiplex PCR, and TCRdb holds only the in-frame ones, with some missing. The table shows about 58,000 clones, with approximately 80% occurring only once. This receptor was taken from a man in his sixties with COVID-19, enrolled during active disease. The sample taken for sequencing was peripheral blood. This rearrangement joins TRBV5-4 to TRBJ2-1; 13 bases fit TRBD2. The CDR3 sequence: CASSLGGLAGASYNEQFF. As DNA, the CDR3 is TGTGCCAGCAGCTTGGGTGGACTAGCGGGGGCCTCCTACAATGAGCAGTTCTTC.